Listed below are T cell receptor beta chains from one sample, sequenced in a study of chemoradiotherapy in HPV16-positive cancers. Sequencing was performed with immunoSEQ multiplex PCR; in TCRdb, only in-frame clones are kept and a portion is missing. The data show 40,000 to 60,000 clones, about 88% seen once. The sample in question was blood, obtained from a patient who underwent chemoradiotherapy. The source of these receptors is a human donor with HPV-associated anogenital cancer. Both conserved end residues are part of each CDR3. A D gene is named only where the DNA matches it firmly. Clone size is shown for a subset of rows, as once, few, many or a class of expanded clone.

v_gene	d_gene	abundance	j_gene	CDR3aa	CDR3nt
TRBV7-9	TRBD2	once	TRBJ2-1	CASSASGSRHEQFF	TGTGCCAGCAGCGCTAGCGGGAGTCGACATGAGCAGTTCTTC
TRBV27	TRBD1	once	TRBJ1-2	CASRSNWGQNYGYTF	TGTGCCAGCAGATCGAATTGGGGACAGAACTATGGCTACACCTTC
TRBV4-3	NA	NA	TRBJ2-7	CASSQDLSYEQYF	TGCGCCAGCAGCCAGGATCTTTCCTACGAGCAGTACTTC
TRBV9	TRBD1	few	TRBJ1-5	CASSVGQGGNQPQHF	TGTGCCAGCAGCGTAGGCCAGGGGGGCAATCAGCCCCAGCATTTT
TRBV7-3	NA	NA	TRBJ2-3	CASSPDGTPIKADTQYF	TGTGCCAGCAGCCCGGACGGGACTCCCATAAAGGCAGATACGCAGTATTTT
TRBV7-9	NA	NA	TRBJ1-1	CASSLLGRGNTEAFF	TGTGCCAGCAGCTTACTCGGGCGAGGGAACACTGAAGCTTTCTTT
TRBV7-2	TRBD1	once	TRBJ1-4	CASSLQGGNEKLFF	TGTGCCAGCAGCTTACAGGGGGGGAATGAAAAACTGTTTTTT
TRBV29-1	TRBD2	NA	TRBJ2-7	CSAIGSGGRPWEQYF	TGCAGCGCTATAGGATCGGGGGGTAGGCCCTGGGAGCAGTACTTC
TRBV7-3	TRBD2	NA	TRBJ2-2	CASSWTSGKTGELFF	TGTGCCAGCAGCTGGACTAGCGGGAAAACCGGGGAGCTGTTTTTT
TRBV7-3	NA	NA	TRBJ1-2	CASSLAPDNYGYTF	TGTGCCAGCAGCCTCGCCCCGGATAACTATGGCTACACCTTC
TRBV30	NA	NA	TRBJ1-1	CAWSRGYDTEAFF	TGTGCCTGGAGTAGAGGGTACGACACTGAAGCTTTCTTT
TRBV14	NA	NA	TRBJ1-6	CASSPYQDSPLHF	TGTGCCAGCAGCCCCTACCAGGATTCACCCCTCCACTTT
TRBV5-4	NA	NA	TRBJ1-2	CASSLSQGSQGYTF	TGTGCCAGCAGCTTATCACAGGGCAGTCAAGGCTACACCTTC
TRBV29-1	NA	NA	TRBJ2-3	CSVGGRGSTDTQYF	TGCAGCGTTGGGGGAAGAGGTAGCACAGATACGCAGTATTTT
TRBV6-6	NA	NA	TRBJ1-5	CASSDLRNNQPQHF	TGTGCCAGCTCAGACCTGAGGAACAATCAGCCCCAGCATTTT
TRBV6-1	TRBD1	NA	TRBJ1-6	CASSEALTGGVSNSPLHF	TGTGCCAGCAGTGAAGCATTAACAGGGGGCGTAAGTAATTCACCCCTCCACTTT
TRBV5-1	NA	NA	TRBJ1-1	CASSLVGENTEAFF	TGCGCCAGCAGCTTGGTGGGGGAGAACACTGAAGCTTTCTTT
TRBV30	NA	NA	TRBJ2-1	CAWGGSRGLYNEQFF	TGTGCCTGGGGGGGCTCCCGGGGGCTTTACAATGAGCAGTTCTTC
TRBV6-1	TRBD2	NA	TRBJ2-3	CASSEASVREGTQYF	TGTGCCAGCAGTGAAGCCTCTGTACGGGAGGGAACGCAGTATTTT
TRBV5-1	NA	NA	TRBJ1-1	CASSLGWQAVNTEAFF	TGCGCCAGCAGCTTGGGTTGGCAGGCGGTAAACACTGAAGCTTTCTTT
TRBV19	NA	NA	TRBJ2-7	CASSLQNNEQYF	TGTGCCAGTAGTCTACAGAATAACGAGCAGTACTTC
TRBV30	NA	NA	TRBJ1-3	CAWSPGSYSGNTIYF	TGTGCCTGGAGCCCCGGGTCTTACTCTGGAAACACCATATATTTT
TRBV15	NA	NA	TRBJ1-2	CATSRAEVSYGYTF	TGTGCCACCAGCAGAGCTGAGGTATCCTATGGCTACACCTTC
TRBV30	TRBD1	few	TRBJ2-7	CAWGTAYSYEQYF	TGTGCCTGGGGGACAGCCTATTCCTACGAGCAGTACTTC
TRBV29-1	TRBD1	NA	TRBJ1-5	CSVGGTGIQPQHF	TGCAGCGTTGGGGGGACAGGGATTCAGCCCCAGCATTTT
TRBV7-6	NA	NA	TRBJ2-5	CASSPDNQETQYF	TGTGCCAGCAGCCCAGACAACCAAGAGACCCAGTACTTC
TRBV2	TRBD2	NA	TRBJ2-5	CASSEKPPGLAIGTQYF	TGTGCCAGCAGTGAAAAACCACCGGGACTAGCGATTGGGACCCAGTACTTC